This TCR beta chain was found in a study of CD8+ T cells in alopecia areata. The wider study: Severity scores in treated patients reflected the percentage of scalp affected.

TCR sequencing used cDNA made by reverse transcription of extracted RNA. Assay used: immunoSEQ multiplex PCR; TCRdb lists only in-frame clones, some missing. The sample comprises roughly 280,000 clones, 60% of which are singletons, and around 0.84% rests with the top ten. Treatment defined: oral pan-JAK inhibitor, 5-10 mg twice daily. Sequencing was performed on CD4+ T cells sorted from blood, taken around week 54, from a patient treated with tofacitinib. The TCR originated in a human donor with alopecia areata.

The CDR3 region has the DNA TGCGCCAGCAGCCCTGGACAGGGGCCCCGGGATACGCAGTATTTT. Translation: CASSPGQGPRDTQYF. The V and J genes are TRBV5-1 and TRBJ2-3, with 9 positions matching TRBD1. CDR1 is SGHRS, CDR2 YFSETQ, per germline. J was trimmed by 6 bases and V by 4 bases; bases with no gene match: 9. CDR3 length: 15 amino acids.